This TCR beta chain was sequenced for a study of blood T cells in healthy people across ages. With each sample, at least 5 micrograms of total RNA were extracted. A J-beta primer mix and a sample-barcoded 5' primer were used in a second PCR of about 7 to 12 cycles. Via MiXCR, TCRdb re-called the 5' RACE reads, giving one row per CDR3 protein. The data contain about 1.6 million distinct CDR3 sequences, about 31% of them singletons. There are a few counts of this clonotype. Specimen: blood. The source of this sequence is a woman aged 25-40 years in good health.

The CDR3 DNA reads as TGTGCCAGCAGCTTAGTTACGGGCATTGAGACTAACTATGGCTACACCTTC. It specifies CASSLVTGIETNYGYTF. The V and J genes are TRBV7-9 and TRBJ1-2, with D hard to call. The germline V gene encodes CDR1 SEHNR and CDR2 FQNEAQ (reference sequence). The CDR3 is made up of 17 amino acids. Trimming took 1 base from V and 0 from J, leaving 15 bases between them.